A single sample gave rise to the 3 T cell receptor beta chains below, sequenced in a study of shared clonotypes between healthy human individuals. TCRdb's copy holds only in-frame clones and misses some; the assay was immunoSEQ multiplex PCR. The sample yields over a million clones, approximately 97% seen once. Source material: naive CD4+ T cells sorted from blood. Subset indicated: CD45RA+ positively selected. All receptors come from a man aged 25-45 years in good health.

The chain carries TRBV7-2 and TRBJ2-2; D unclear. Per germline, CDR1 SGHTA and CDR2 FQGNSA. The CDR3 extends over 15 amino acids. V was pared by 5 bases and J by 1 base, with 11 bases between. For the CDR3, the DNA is TGTGCCAGCAGCCTTGATAATCGGAACACCGGGGAGCTGTTTTTT. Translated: CASSLDNRNTGELFF.

Written as DNA, the CDR3 is TGTGCCAGCAGTGTCAATAGCGGGAGGATTAACGAGCAGTACTTC. This gives the protein CASSVNSGRINEQYF. The J gene is TRBJ2-7, the V gene TRBV25-1; 10 bases line up with TRBD2. The CDR3 sequence is 15 residues long. Germline V gene sequence: CDR1 MGHDK, CDR2 SYGVNS. The J segment lost 5 bases and the V segment lost 4 bases, leaving 8 bases of the junction unmatched.

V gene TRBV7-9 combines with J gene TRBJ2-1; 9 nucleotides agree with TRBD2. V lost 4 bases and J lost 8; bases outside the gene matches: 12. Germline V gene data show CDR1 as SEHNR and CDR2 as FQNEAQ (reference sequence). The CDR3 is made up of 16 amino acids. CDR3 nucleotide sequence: TGTGCCAGCAGCTCCCCGAGGGGCGGGGGGGCCTATGAGCAGTTCTTC. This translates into CASSSPRGGGAYEQFF.